This TCR beta chain was profiled in a study of OX40 agonist ivuxolimab in advanced cancers. About the research overall: Ivuxolimab, an agonistic anti-OX40 (CD134) antibody, was given to patients. Dosing consisted of intravenous ivuxolimab at 0.01 to 10 mg/kg every 2 weeks. Cancers in dose escalation were hepatocellular, melanoma, renal cell and head and neck. General study points: The average count of expanded clones was higher among CD8+ T cells than among CD4+.

The protocol was immunoSEQ multiplex PCR, while the TCRdb copy is restricted to in-frame clones and leaves out a portion. The sample has 65,000 to 85,000 clones, around four fifths seen once. Germline loops: CDR1 MNHEY, CDR2 SVGAGI. V was clipped by 2 bases and J by 0 bases, with 11 bases between them. The CDR3 runs 16 residues. In regard to this clone: The antigen is not known.

Sample: CD4+ or CD8+ T cells sorted from blood, taken in a trial of the OX40 agonist ivuxolimab. The sequence derives from an adult with an advanced solid tumor such as melanoma, head and neck, liver or kidney cancer. The chain employs TRBV6-5 and TRBJ1-3, with D perhaps matching TRBD1 (6 bases). CDR3 nucleotides: TGTGCCAGCAGTTACGGCCGGGACAACTCTGGAAACACCATATATTTT. Translated, it gives CASSYGRDNSGNTIYF.